These T cell receptor beta chains were read from a single sample in a study of cytomegalovirus exposure and HLA in healthy donors. Data came from immunoSEQ multiplex PCR; TCRdb stores just in-frame clones and leaves some out. The sample lists some 150,000 clones, 55% to 80% occurring once. The sequenced sample consisted of PBMCs. All receptors derive from a woman aged 60-70 years in good health and CMV-seropositive. CDR3s leave out the opening cysteine and the closing phenylalanine or tryptophan.

j_call | v_call | cdr3_aa
TRBJ2-1 | TRBV6-1 | ASNKGLANEQF
TRBJ2-2 | TRBV5-1 | ASNDVSGSSGNTGELF
TRBJ2-2 | TRBV30 | AWSGLAGVFGELF
TRBJ2-5 | TRBV9 | ASSAGSWKETQY
TRBJ1-4 | TRBV25-1 | ASSATGVFQGKLF
TRBJ1-1 | TRBV9 | ASSVRVREDQNTEAF
TRBJ1-4 | TRBV7-9 | ASSPKTGGTEKLF
TRBJ2-1 | TRBV28 | ASIFAGGGNNEQF
. | TRBV5-4 | ASSFDLLSYEQY
TRBJ2-4 | TRBV2 | ASTPVAGGPNIQY
TRBJ2-1 | TRBV7-9 | SSSLSGYEQF
TRBJ1-5 | TRBV7-2 | ASSSTGMGNQPQH
TRBJ1-4 | TRBV18 | ASSPSSQGGEKLF
TRBJ1-2 | TRBV28 | ASSSETDNYGYT
TRBJ2-7 | TRBV30 | AWRKLAGVSRAYEQY
TRBJ2-1 | TRBV9 | ASSVGEGTWDEQF
TRBJ2-7 | TRBV21-1 | ASSKGHICYEQY
TRBJ2-1 | TRBV29-1 | SVVGGTSGTNNEQF
TRBJ1-1 | TRBV7-9 | ASSAQGGGNTEAF
TRBJ1-4 | TRBV30 | AFQADSGEKLF
TRBJ2-6 | TRBV6-5 | ASSSGRANVLT
TRBJ2-6 | TRBV27 | ASSSTRDRSSGANVLT
TRBJ1-5 | TRBV2 | ASSEEAFSNQPQH
TRBJ1-1 | TRBV5-1 | ASSLATASHEAF
TRBJ2-3 | TRBV5-1 | ASSLGGAGTDTQY
TRBJ1-1 | TRBV5-1 | ASSTDRPNTEAF
TRBJ1-5 | TRBV19 | ASSITGTSFSNQPQH
TRBJ2-1 | TRBV27 | ASSLGAGIYNEQF
TRBJ2-1 | TRBV5-1 | ASGPEGTSSYNEQF
TRBJ2-7 | TRBV2 | ASGQGQGGSEQY
TRBJ2-7 | TRBV28 | ASSTHRAEQY
TRBJ1-4 | TRBV30 | AWSVLGQHATNEKLF
TRBJ1-3 | TRBV6-5 | ASSARGRSGNTIY
TRBJ2-7 | TRBV28 | ASSLRLAAYEQY
TRBJ2-5 | TRBV9 | ASSVAGDQLTQY
TRBJ2-7 | TRBV29-1 | SVRPQGANEQY
TRBJ1-2 | TRBV30 | AWSPPGIDGYT